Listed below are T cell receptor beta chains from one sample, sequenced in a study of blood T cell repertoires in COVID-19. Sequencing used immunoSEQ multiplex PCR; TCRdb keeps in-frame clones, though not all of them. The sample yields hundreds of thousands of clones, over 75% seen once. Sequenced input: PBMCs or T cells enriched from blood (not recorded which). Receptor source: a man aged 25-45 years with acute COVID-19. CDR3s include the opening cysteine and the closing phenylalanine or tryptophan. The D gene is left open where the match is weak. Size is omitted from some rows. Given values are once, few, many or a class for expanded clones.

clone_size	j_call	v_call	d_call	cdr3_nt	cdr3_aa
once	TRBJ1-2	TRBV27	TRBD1	TGTGCCAGCGGGCTCCTTCGCTCGACAGGGTTGTTAGAAGGCTACACCTTC	CASGLLRSTGLLEGYTF
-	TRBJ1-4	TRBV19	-	TGTGCCAGTAGGCGCCAGCAGGGTGAAAAACTGTTTTTT	CASRRQQGEKLFF
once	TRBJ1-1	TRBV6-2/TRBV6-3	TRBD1	TGTGCCAGCAGTTTTCCCCCGGGACAGGGGACTGAAGCTTTCTTT	CASSFPPGQGTEAFF
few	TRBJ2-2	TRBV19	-	TGTGCCAGTAGTATAGGCGGAAGGCGGGAGCTGTTTTTT	CASSIGGRRELFF
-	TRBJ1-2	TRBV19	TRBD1	TGTGCCAGTAGTATAGGCCGGGACAGCCGGAACTATGGCTACACCTTC	CASSIGRDSRNYGYTF
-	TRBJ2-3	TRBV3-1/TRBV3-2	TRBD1	TGTGCCAGCAGCCCAACAGGGGATCGCCCAGATACGCAGTATTTT	CASSPTGDRPDTQYF
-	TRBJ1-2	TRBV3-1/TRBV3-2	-	TGTGCCAGCAGACATACCACCGGGGACTTCAATGGCTACACCTTC	CASRHTTGDFNGYTF
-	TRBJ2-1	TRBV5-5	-	TGTGCCAGCAGCTTGGATAGCGGTGCCTACAATGAGCAGTTCTTC	CASSLDSGAYNEQFF
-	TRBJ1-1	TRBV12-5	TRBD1	TGTGCTAGTGGTTTGGCAGGGACAGGATTGAACACTGAAGCTTTCTTT	CASGLAGTGLNTEAFF
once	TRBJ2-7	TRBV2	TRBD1	TGTGCCAGCAGAAGACAGGGGAGTGACGAGCAGTACTTC	CASRRQGSDEQYF
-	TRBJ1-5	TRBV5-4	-	TGTGCCAGCAGCTTGGGCGGGGGCGCAGGGCCTTATCAGCCCCAGCATTTT	CASSLGGGAGPYQPQHF
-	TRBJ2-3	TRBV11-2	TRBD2	TGTGCCAGCAGTTACTCCTCAGGCGGGGGGCTTTGGGCCACAGATACGCAGTATTTT	CASSYSSGGGLWATDTQYF
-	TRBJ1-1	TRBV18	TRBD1	TGTGCCAGCACCCAGGGGGTGTACACTGAAGCTTTCTTT	CASTQGVYTEAFF
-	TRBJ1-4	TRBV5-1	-	TGCGCCAGCAGCTTGGACGGGCGGGATAATGAAAAACTGTTTTTT	CASSLDGRDNEKLFF
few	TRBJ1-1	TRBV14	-	TGTGCCAGCAGCCAAGGCGGACAGTTGAACACTGAAGCTTTCTTT	CASSQGGQLNTEAFF
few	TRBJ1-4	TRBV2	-	TGTGCCAGCAGGGGGATAAACGGGAAGAATGAAAAACTGTTTTTT	CASRGINGKNEKLFF
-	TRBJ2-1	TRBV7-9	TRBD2	TGTGCCAGCAGCCCTAGCGGGGGAAGCTCCTACAATGAGCAGTTCTTC	CASSPSGGSSYNEQFF
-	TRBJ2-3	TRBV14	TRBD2	TGTGCCAGCAGCCAAAGAGGACTAGCGGGGGGTCCCACAGATACGCAGTATTTT	CASSQRGLAGGPTDTQYF
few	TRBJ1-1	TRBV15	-	TGTGCCACCAGCAGAGGGCCGGGGGACGGGGGCACTGAAGCTTTCTTT	CATSRGPGDGGTEAFF
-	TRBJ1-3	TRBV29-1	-	TGCAGCGTTAAACAGGGTTCCGGAAACACCATATATTTT	CSVKQGSGNTIYF
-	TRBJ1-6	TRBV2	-	TGTGCCAGCAGAGAGCGGGTACGGTCACCCCTCCACTTT	CASRERVRSPLHF
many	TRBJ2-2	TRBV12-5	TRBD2	TGTGCTAGTGGTCCCCAGCGGGGGATGAACACCGGGGAGCTGTTTTTT	CASGPQRGMNTGELFF
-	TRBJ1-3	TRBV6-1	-	TGTGCCAGCAGTGAAAGTAGAGGGAGTGGAAACACCATATATTTT	CASSESRGSGNTIYF
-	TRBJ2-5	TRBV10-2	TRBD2	TGCGCCAGCAGGGAAAGCGGGGGCCAAGAGACCCAGTACTTC	CASRESGGQETQYF
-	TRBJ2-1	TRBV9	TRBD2	TGTACCAGCAGCCGACCTAGCGGGGGATACAATGAGCAGTTCTTC	CTSSRPSGGYNEQFF
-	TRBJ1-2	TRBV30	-	TGTGCCTGGAGTGTGGTGGGAGGGTCTGGCTACACCTTC	CAWSVVGGSGYTF
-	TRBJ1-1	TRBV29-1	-	TGCAGCGTTGAAGAGACGCCAGGGGTTGAAGCTTTCTTT	CSVEETPGVEAFF
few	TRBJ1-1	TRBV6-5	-	TGTGCCAGCAGTTCCGAGGTTTGGAACACTGAAGCTTTCTTT	CASSSEVWNTEAFF
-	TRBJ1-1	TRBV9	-	TGTGCCAGCAGCGAGGCCTCCAGGGGCGCTGAAGCTTTCTTT	CASSEASRGAEAFF
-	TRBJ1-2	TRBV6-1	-	TGTGCCAGCAGTGAAGCAGGGGGCTATGGCTACACCTTC	CASSEAGGYGYTF
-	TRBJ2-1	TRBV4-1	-	TGCGCCAGCAGCCACGTCCGGGACTACAATGAGCAGTTCTTC	CASSHVRDYNEQFF
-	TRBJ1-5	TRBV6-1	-	TGTGCCAGCAGTGAAGCTCGAGGAACCAATCAGCCCCAGCATTTT	CASSEARGTNQPQHF
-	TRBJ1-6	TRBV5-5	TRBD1	TGTGTCAGCAGCTATAGAACGGACAGGGGGGGTTCACCCCTCCACTTT	CVSSYRTDRGGSPLHF
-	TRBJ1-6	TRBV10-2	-	TGCGCCAGCACCCTAGGCGGGGGGTCCTGGAGTTCACCCCTCCACTTT	CASTLGGGSWSSPLHF
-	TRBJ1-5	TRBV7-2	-	TGTGCCAGCAGCTGGGCGGGGGGAAATCAGCCCCAGCATTTT	CASSWAGGNQPQHF
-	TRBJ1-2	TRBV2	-	TGTGCCAGCAGTGGACAGGAGGATGGCTACACCTTC	CASSGQEDGYTF
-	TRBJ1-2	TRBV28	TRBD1	TGTGCCAGCCGCGAGGCTGGGACAGGGTCGAACTATGGCTACACCTTC	CASREAGTGSNYGYTF
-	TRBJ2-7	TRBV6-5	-	TGTGCCAGCAGTTTGGTTCCGAGGTCAGGGGCTGACGAGCAGTACTTC	CASSLVPRSGADEQYF
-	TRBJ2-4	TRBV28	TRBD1	TGTGCCAGCACCTCACAGGGGGTCCAAAACATTCAGTACTTC	CASTSQGVQNIQYF
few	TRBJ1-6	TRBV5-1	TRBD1	TGCGCCAGCACCACGACGGCCGCGACAGGGGGTAATTCACCCCTCCACTTT	CASTTTAATGGNSPLHF
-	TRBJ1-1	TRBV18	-	TGTGCCAGCTCTCACAGGGACGAAGCTTTCTTT	CASSHRDEAFF
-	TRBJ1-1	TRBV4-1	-	TGCGCCAGCAGCCAAGATCGGGATATGAACACTGAAGCTTTCTTT	CASSQDRDMNTEAFF
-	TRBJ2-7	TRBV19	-	TGTGCCAGCGAGCCGTCGCAGGGGTCCTACGAGCAGTACTTC	CASEPSQGSYEQYF
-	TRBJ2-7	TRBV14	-	TGTGCCAGCAGCCAAGGGGTGAGGGAGCAGTACTTC	CASSQGVREQYF
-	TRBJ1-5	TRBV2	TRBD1	TGTGCCAGCCACTCAACAGGGACAGGGTATAATCAGCCCCAGCATTTT	CASHSTGTGYNQPQHF
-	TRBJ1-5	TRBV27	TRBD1	TGTGCCAGGGGACTTCCGGGACAGGGGGCTCCGTATCAGCCCCAGCATTTT	CARGLPGQGAPYQPQHF
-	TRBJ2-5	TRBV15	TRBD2	TGTGCCACCAGCAGAGATCGCGGACTAGCAATTGGGACCCAGTACTTC	CATSRDRGLAIGTQYF
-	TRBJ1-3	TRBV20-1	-	TGCAGTGCTAGTAAGGCAGGGAGGAGAGGAAACACCATATATTTT	CSASKAGRRGNTIYF
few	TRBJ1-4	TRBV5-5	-	TGTGCCAGCAGCTTGGATTTGTTAGGGGGACTGTTTTTT	CASSLDLLGGLFF
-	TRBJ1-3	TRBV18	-	TGTGCCAGCTACTCGGGACATTACTCTGGAAACACCATATATTTT	CASYSGHYSGNTIYF
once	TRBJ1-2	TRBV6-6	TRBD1	TGTGCCAGCAGTCCCCCGGGACAGGGGGCCGCTGGCTACACCTTC	CASSPPGQGAAGYTF